This entry lists 14 T cell receptor beta chains sequenced from one sample in a study of cytomegalovirus exposure and HLA in healthy donors. A multiplex PCR was run with 60 Vbeta primers and 13 Jbeta primers. The method was immunoSEQ multiplex PCR; TCRdb's version includes in-frame clones alone and lacks a portion of them. Here the sample table reports some 150,000 clones. The specimen was PBMCs. The receptors derive from a man aged 35 to 55 in good health and CMV-seronegative.

The genes are TRBV4-3 and TRBJ2-6, with 8 nucleotides matching TRBD1. CDR1 and CDR2 from the germline V gene are LGHNA and YSLEER. J lost 2 bases, V lost 0 bases, and 6 bases had no gene match. The CDR3 has 18 amino acids. The CDR3 loop reads CASSQDSPTGAGANVLTF. CDR3 nucleotides: TGCGCCAGCAGCCAAGATAGTCCGACAGGGGCTGGGGCCAACGTCCTGACTTTC.

J is TRBJ1-2 and V is TRBV28; a weak D match, TRBD1 (6 bases). This CDR3 is built from 13 residues. V was clipped by 3 bases and J by 7 bases, with 12 bases between them. Germline lookup yields CDR1 MDHEN and CDR2 SYDVKM. Here the CDR3 reads CASSLGASGGYTF. The CDR3 DNA is TGTGCCAGCAGTTTGGGGGCGTCGGGTGGCTACACCTTC.

The J gene is TRBJ2-7, the V gene TRBV6-1, with 8 bases lining up with TRBD2. The J segment lost 2 bases and the V segment lost 2 bases, leaving 11 bases of the junction unmatched. The CDR3 is 17 amino acids. Germline values: CDR1 MNHNS, CDR2 SASEGT. The CDR3 DNA is TGTGCCAGCAGTGAATCGGGGGGGCCTCGAACGACCTACGAGCAGTACTTC. This gives the protein CASSESGGPRTTYEQYF.

J is TRBJ1-2 and V is TRBV6-4; 9 nucleotides align to TRBD1. Germline V gene data show CDR1 as MRHNA and CDR2 as SNTAGT. The CDR3 is made up of 14 amino acids. With 5 bases clipped from V and 2 bases from J, the junction kept 3 bases outside the gene matches. The CDR3, as DNA: TGTGCCAGCAGTTCTGGACAGGGGAACTATGGCTACACCTTC. Translation: CASSSGQGNYGYTF.

The V and J genes are TRBV7-9 and TRBJ2-1; unclear D gene. The CDR3 runs 15 residues. Germline assignment: CDR1 SEHNR and CDR2 FQNEAQ (reference sequence). V was trimmed by 4 bases and J by 0 bases, leaving 10 bases between them. Written as DNA, the CDR3 is TGTGCCAGCAGCTCCTGGGCCAGCTCCTACAATGAGCAGTTCTTC. Translating it yields CASSSWASSYNEQFF.

The chain recombines TRBV27 with TRBJ2-1; 8 nucleotides line up with TRBD2. Germline V gene data show CDR1 as MNHEY and CDR2 as SMNVEV (reference sequence). Trimming cost V 3 bases and J 6 bases; bases outside gene matches: 10. CDR3 size: 16 residues. CDR3 protein: CASSFSTSGPGNEQFF. The CDR3 nucleotides are TGTGCCAGCAGTTTCTCTACTAGCGGTCCGGGCAATGAGCAGTTCTTC.

The chain employs TRBV4-1 and TRBJ1-2; TRBD1 aligns across 9 bases. Germline V gene sequence: CDR1 MGHRA, CDR2 YSYEKL. The CDR3 runs to 16 residues. V shed 2 bases, J shed 4 bases, and the junction held 8 bases outside the gene matches. CDR3 sequence: CASSQSTGGAGYGYTF. As DNA, the CDR3 is TGCGCCAGCAGCCAATCTACAGGGGGCGCCGGCTATGGCTACACCTTC.

The chain is built from TRBV19 and TRBJ2-4; possible D gene TRBD1, 5 bases. This CDR3 has 14 amino acids. The germline V gene encodes CDR1 LNHDA and CDR2 SQIVND (reference sequence). V dropped 7 bases and J dropped 8 bases, with 18 bases sitting between them. CDR3 sequence: CASMRRGMDDIQYF. As DNA, the CDR3 is TGTGCCAGTATGCGAAGGGGTATGGACGACATTCAGTACTTC.

The CDR3 sequence is CASSLIPGNTEAFF. The DNA of the CDR3 is TGTGCCAGCAGTTTAATTCCGGGAAACACTGAAGCTTTCTTT. The V and J genes are TRBV2 and TRBJ1-1; unclear D gene. The germline V gene has CDR1 SNHLY and CDR2 FYNNEI. Trimming took off 5 bases at V and 2 bases at J, with 12 bases between the two ends. The CDR3 runs to 14 residues.

This chain connects TRBV4-3 to TRBJ2-3; D might be TRBD2 (5 bases). Germline CDR1 is LGHNA and CDR2 is YSLEER. V was cut by 0 bases and J by 2 bases, with 9 bases left in between. This CDR3 is built from 15 residues. The CDR3 here is CASSQDEGYTDTQYF. The CDR3, as DNA: TGCGCCAGCAGCCAAGATGAGGGATACACAGATACGCAGTATTTT.

The CDR3 sequence: CASSPARGALTGELFF. In nucleotides, the CDR3 is TGTGCCAGCAGCCCGGCCCGGGGGGCCCTCACCGGGGAGCTGTTTTTT. V gene TRBV5-4 combines with J gene TRBJ2-2, with TRBD2 as a possible D gene (7 bases). The CDR3 covers 16 residues. V lost 4 bases to trimming and J lost 4 bases, with 17 bases between them. CDR1 and CDR2 (germline): SGHNT, YYREEE (reference sequence).

This chain links TRBV4-3 with TRBJ1-5; TRBD1 matches 8 bases. This CDR3 is built from 15 residues. V was pared by 1 base and J by 5 bases, with 4 bases of the junction left unmatched. Germline assignment: CDR1 LGHNA and CDR2 YSLEER. The CDR3 region has the DNA TGCGCCAGCAGCCAAGGGACAGGGTTTGATCAGCCCCAGCATTTT. It encodes CASSQGTGFDQPQHF.

The rearrangement joins TRBV7-9 to TRBJ2-7; D perhaps matches TRBD1 (6 bases). Deletions cut 3 bases from V and 6 bases from J, with 9 bases between. CDR1 SEHNR and CDR2 FQNEAQ come from the germline V gene (reference sequence). The CDR3 loop spans 12 amino acids. This CDR3 reads CASSLIGGEQYF. Here the CDR3 DNA reads TGTGCCAGCAGCTTGATAGGGGGCGAGCAGTACTTC.

V gene TRBV7-2 combines with J gene TRBJ1-5, with no clear D. Looked up from germline, CDR1 is SGHTA and CDR2 is FQGNSA. The V gene lost 3 bases and the J gene lost 2 bases, with 8 bases spanning the gap. The CDR3 is 14 amino acids. The CDR3 coding sequence is TGTGCCAGCAGCTTGAACCCAGGCAATCAGCCCCAGCATTTT. Its protein is CASSLNPGNQPQHF.